The clone carrying this T cell receptor beta chain was recorded only once. The source of the sample is a study of blood T cell repertoires in COVID-19. About the study: COVID-19 samples collected from the United States, Italy and Spain covered acute and convalescent phases. The analysed material was cDNA or gDNA that came from T cells, B-cell-depleted T cells, or PBMCs.

With 4 bases removed from V and 3 bases from J, the gap between germline ends came to 11 bases. The CDR3 spans 13 residues. Germline CDR1 SGHNT, CDR2 YYREEE (reference sequence). Per the study methods: Amplified reference gene primers provided the basis for estimating nucleated cell counts. Clones were read by immunoSEQ multiplex PCR, and TCRdb kept only the in-frame ones, dropping some. The V and J calls and clone size were taken over from that table, and D and trimming were inferred from the DNA. Of 220,000 or so clones in the sample, about nine tenths are singletons; the top ten hold more than 5.5%.

The sequencing input was peripheral blood. This TCR was sampled from a man between 60 and 75 years old who had recovered from COVID-19. The rearrangement uses TRBV5-4 and TRBJ2-7; D gene ambiguous. The DNA for the CDR3 is TGTGCCAGCAGCCGTCTAGAGGACTACGAGCAGTACTTC. Translation: CASSRLEDYEQYF.